This TCR beta chain was observed in a study of neurological immune-mediated disorders. Overall study results and limits: Across subjects, no CDR3 amino acid sequence appeared in expanded clones of more than one subject, a finding that suggested private repertoires in all groups.

This clonotype appeared many times. Its antigen is unknown. Synthesis of cDNA was accomplished via 5'RACE employing 10-nucleotide random UMIs. MiXCR, run by TCRdb on the 5' RACE reads, gives a single entry per CDR3 protein. This table holds roughly 80,000 distinct CDR3 sequences, 17% found once. V lost 5 bases, J lost 1 base, and 9 bases stayed unmatched. Germline-derived CDR1 and CDR2 are SGHTA and FQGNSA. The CDR3 spans 18 residues. This clonotype was obtained from a woman between 40 and 50 years old in good health. The chain carries TRBV7-2 and TRBJ2-3, with 13 bases matching TRBD2. Specimen: PBMCs. The CDR3 here is CASSLSGGLAGGTDTQYF. In DNA, the CDR3 is TGTGCCAGCAGCCTCTCGGGAGGACTAGCGGGGGGCACAGATACGCAGTATTTT.